This T cell receptor beta chain was sequenced during a study of identical twins. In TCRdb, the 5' RACE reads were re-called with MiXCR into one record per CDR3 protein. The sample lists 650,000 to 800,000 distinct CDR3 sequences; about 9.4% were seen once. This clonotype was found many times. V lost 5 bases, J lost 4 bases, and 12 bases lay in between. The CDR3 spans 14 residues. Germline V gives CDR1 SGHRS, CDR2 YFSETQ. The sample was also reused in another study, on yellow fever vaccine responses in identical twins.

This receptor was identified in a woman younger than 35 in good health. V and J are TRBV5-1 and TRBJ1-4; D uncertain. Sequencing used PBMCs. Here the CDR3 reads CASSREQLNEKLFF. CDR3 coding DNA: TGCGCCAGCAGTCGAGAGCAGCTTAATGAAAAACTGTTTTTT.